This T cell receptor (beta chain) was documented in a study of cytomegalovirus exposure and HLA in healthy donors. Study conclusions and caveats: Relative to equally common others, HLA-associated TCR beta chains showed greater clonal expansion in a later analysis.

PCR amplification relied on 60 Vbeta primers (plus 13 Jbeta primers). Assay: immunoSEQ multiplex PCR; the TCRdb copy retains only in-frame clones and omits some. The table has approximately 130,000 clones, around 72% seen once. For this clone: Antigen specificity is unknown.

Germline values: CDR1 SNHLY, CDR2 FYNNEI. This CDR3 contains 14 residues. V shed 5 bases and J 3 bases; nucleotides not matched to a gene: 3. The source of this sequence is a woman aged 35 to 49 in good health and CMV-seronegative. The chain carries TRBV2 and TRBJ2-7, with 11 bases aligning to TRBD2. Sequenced material: PBMCs. The CDR3 loop reads CASSSGTSGYEQYF. The CDR3 DNA reads TGTGCCAGCAGTTCCGGGACTAGCGGCTACGAGCAGTACTTC.